The present entry profiles one TCR beta chain with its context. V was clipped by 2 bases and J by 4 bases, with 14 bases between them. Germline-derived CDR1 and CDR2 are KGHSH and LQKENI. The CDR3 totals 15 residues. Assay: immunoSEQ multiplex PCR; the TCRdb copy retains only in-frame clones and omits some. The sample holds some 150,000 clones, 70% to 90% seen once. This specimen comes from a study of blood T cell repertoires in COVID-19. Study information: Spain, Italy and the United States supplied samples that represented acute and convalescent COVID-19. PBMCs, B-cell-depleted T cells, or T cells were the source of the cDNA or gDNA that made up the material.

The clonotype was recovered from a man in his fifties or sixties with acute or convalescent COVID-19. The sequencing input was peripheral blood. The gene calls are TRBV18 and TRBJ1-2, with a tentative D call TRBD1 (6 bases). The CDR3 is CASSPGTTASYGYTF. The CDR3 nucleotides read TGTGCCAGCTCACCAGGGACAACCGCGTCCTATGGCTACACCTTC.